The sequence of this TCR beta chain was determined in a study of T-cell reconstitution after alpha-beta-depleted transplantation in children. This clonotype has just a few counts. Trimming stripped 4 bases from V and 5 bases from J, with 28 bases between. Germline assignment: CDR1 SGHRS and CDR2 YFSETQ. This CDR3 is 18 amino acids long. Unique molecular identifiers were incorporated during preparation of the TCRbeta library. TCRdb itself ran the PCR reads through MiXCR, one entry per CDR3 protein. The repertoire has a few hundred thousand distinct CDR3 sequences, 9.9% of them found once; the top ten carry roughly a tenth.

Sequencing used PBMCs from the stem cell graft donor, obtained from the stem cell graft. V is TRBV5-1 and J is TRBJ2-7, with a possible D match to TRBD2 (6 bases). This sequence was found in a human donor who donated a stem cell graft to a child with SCID. This CDR3 reads CASSRDSVAGTADHEQYF. CDR3 DNA: TGCGCCAGCAGCCGAGACTCCGTTGCGGGAACAGCCGATCACGAGCAGTACTTC. Filled out from reference TRBV5-1 and TRBJ2-7, the complete variable domain reads KAGVTQTPRYLIKTRGQQVTLSCSPISGHRSVSWYQQTPGQGLQFLFEYFSETQRNKGNFPGRFSGRQFSNSRSEMNVSTLELGDSALYLCASSRDSVAGTADHEQYFGPGTRLTVT.